Listed below are T cell receptor beta chains from one sample, sequenced in a study of blood T cell repertoires in COVID-19. Clones were sequenced by immunoSEQ multiplex PCR, and TCRdb holds only the in-frame ones, with some missing. This sample has under 200,000 clones, with 86% found just once. What was sequenced was peripheral blood. The receptor set was obtained from a man between 60 and 75 years old with acute or convalescent COVID-19. Each CDR3 is given with its conserved first and last residue. Each record gives: clone size, D gene, V gene, J gene, CDR3 protein, CDR3 DNA. D genes are given only for firm matches. Not all rows give a size; the values are once, few, many and, for expanded clones, a class.

>.|.|TRBV2|TRBJ1-1
CASSDYGEAFF
TGTGCCAGCAGTGATTACGGTGAAGCTTTCTTT
>.|TRBD2|TRBV11-2|TRBJ2-7
CASSPSPGGGFEQYF
TGTGCCAGCAGCCCCAGTCCGGGAGGAGGGTTCGAGCAGTACTTC
>.|.|TRBV10-3|TRBJ1-5
CAITRDINQPQHF
TGTGCCATCACCCGGGACATCAATCAGCCCCAGCATTTT
>.|.|TRBV2|TRBJ2-2
CASSQGYTGELFF
TGTGCCAGCAGCCAGGGTTACACCGGGGAGCTGTTTTTT
>.|.|TRBV5-1|TRBJ2-5
CASSLAKQGSETQYF
TGCGCCAGCAGCTTGGCAAAACAGGGTTCGGAGACCCAGTACTTC
>.|TRBD1|TRBV7-2|TRBJ1-4
CASKSGTGSRKLFF
TGTGCCAGCAAATCCGGGACAGGGAGTAGAAAACTGTTTTTT
>.|.|TRBV6-1|TRBJ1-5
CASSEPRVNQPQHF
TGTGCCAGCAGTGAACCTCGCGTCAATCAGCCCCAGCATTTT
>.|.|TRBV7-6|TRBJ1-5
CASSPSGGANNQPQHF
TGTGCCAGCAGCCCCTCCGGAGGGGCTAACAATCAGCCCCAGCATTTT
>.|.|TRBV5-8|TRBJ1-6
CASSSGLWNSPLHF
TGTGCCAGCAGCTCGGGGTTATGGAATTCACCCCTCCACTTT
>.|.|TRBV6-5|TRBJ2-2
CASSLASASTGELFF
TGTGCCAGCAGTCTAGCTAGCGCTAGCACCGGGGAGCTGTTTTTT
>once|TRBD1|TRBV7-6|TRBJ2-3
CASSLGPTGADTQYF
TGTGCCAGCAGCTTAGGGCCGACAGGGGCAGATACGCAGTATTTT
>.|.|TRBV6-4|TRBJ1-2
CASSGKGGGLYGYTF
TGTGCCAGCAGTGGCAAAGGCGGGGGGCTATATGGCTACACCTTC
>.|.|TRBV7-3|TRBJ1-1
CASSLDPDSEAFF
TGTGCCAGCAGCCTCGACCCGGACAGTGAAGCTTTCTTT
>.|TRBD2|TRBV28|TRBJ2-1
CASSPHPTAGLMYNEQFF
TGTGCCAGCAGTCCCCACCCCACAGCGGGGCTTATGTACAATGAGCAGTTCTTC
>.|.|TRBV30|TRBJ2-1
CAWARRGSYNEQFF
TGTGCCTGGGCCCGACGGGGCTCCTACAATGAGCAGTTCTTC
>.|.|TRBV6-5|TRBJ1-6
CASQISYNSPLHF
TGTGCCAGCCAGATCTCCTATAATTCACCCCTCCACTTT
>.|TRBD1|TRBV5-1|TRBJ1-1
CASSGTGGRYTEAFF
TGCGCCAGCAGCGGGACAGGGGGCCGGTACACTGAAGCTTTCTTT
>.|TRBD1|TRBV5-1|TRBJ2-5
CASSLAQGASETQYF
TGCGCCAGCAGCTTGGCACAGGGGGCGTCGGAGACCCAGTACTTC
>.|.|TRBV20-1|TRBJ2-7
CSAREAIEQYF
TGCAGTGCTAGGGAGGCGATCGAGCAGTACTTC
>.|TRBD1|TRBV6-5|TRBJ1-2
CASSYSEPGQGARVTF
TGTGCCAGCAGTTACTCGGAACCGGGACAGGGGGCAAGAGTAACCTTC
>.|.|TRBV6-5|TRBJ1-1
CASSYEDYTEAFF
TGTGCCAGCAGTTACGAAGACTACACTGAAGCTTTCTTT
>.|TRBD2|TRBV28|TRBJ2-6
CASSSRSAGAGANVLTF
TGTGCCAGCAGTTCTCGGTCCGCGGGGGCTGGGGCCAACGTCCTGACTTTC
>.|TRBD1|TRBV19|TRBJ1-1
CASSIGTGGFRAFF
TGTGCCAGTAGTATAGGGACAGGAGGTTTCCGAGCTTTCTTT
>.|TRBD2|TRBV5-4|TRBJ2-1
CASSLGSGRGNEQFF
TGTGCCAGCAGCTTGGGTAGCGGGAGGGGCAATGAGCAGTTCTTC
>.|.|TRBV5-1|TRBJ1-4
CASSLLSGNEKLFF
TGCGCCAGCAGCTTGTTAAGCGGGAATGAAAAACTGTTTTTT
>.|TRBD1|TRBV18|TRBJ1-1
CASSPKGQGGGSNTEAFF
TGTGCCAGCTCACCAAAGGGACAGGGAGGGGGTTCGAACACTGAAGCTTTCTTT
>.|TRBD2|TRBV2|TRBJ2-2
CASSEAGLGNTGELFF
TGTGCCAGCAGTGAAGCTGGACTAGGGAACACCGGGGAGCTGTTTTTT
>.|TRBD2|TRBV4-2|TRBJ2-1
CASRPTGLAGNNEQFF
TGTGCCAGCAGACCCACGGGACTAGCGGGGAACAATGAGCAGTTCTTC
>few|.|TRBV15|TRBJ2-5
CATTPGEADGQETQYF
TGTGCCACCACCCCCGGGGAGGCGGACGGCCAAGAGACCCAGTACTTC
>.|TRBD1|TRBV28|TRBJ1-1
CASSLSAGGNTEAFF
TGTGCCAGCAGTTTATCAGCAGGGGGGAACACTGAAGCTTTCTTT
>.|TRBD2|TRBV18|TRBJ2-1
CASSPRTSGLDNEQFF
TGTGCCAGCTCACCAAGGACTAGCGGGTTGGACAATGAGCAGTTCTTC
>.|TRBD1|TRBV5-6|TRBJ2-7
CASSSGQGRGGEQYF
TGTGCCAGCAGCTCCGGACAGGGGAGAGGGGGCGAGCAGTACTTC
>.|TRBD2|TRBV10-1|TRBJ2-1
CASSAGTSGYNEQFF
TGCGCCAGCAGCGCCGGGACTAGCGGATACAATGAGCAGTTCTTC
>.|TRBD2|TRBV10-2|TRBJ2-5
CASSERLAGAGETQYF
TGCGCCAGCAGTGAACGACTAGCGGGAGCGGGAGAGACCCAGTACTTC
>.|TRBD1|TRBV12-3/TRBV12-4|TRBJ1-2
CASSSTGGGGYTF
TGTGCCAGCAGTTCGACAGGGGGCGGGGGCTACACCTTC
>once|.|TRBV9|TRBJ2-7
CASSAPGHSYEQYF
TGTGCCAGCAGCGCCCCGGGACACTCCTACGAGCAGTACTTC
>.|.|TRBV29-1|TRBJ2-5
CSGVVETQYF
TGCAGCGGAGTCGTGGAGACCCAGTACTTC
>.|.|TRBV30|TRBJ1-5
CAWSRGGGSNQPQHF
TGTGCCTGGAGTAGGGGTGGGGGGAGCAATCAGCCCCAGCATTTT
>.|TRBD1|TRBV19|TRBJ2-7
CASSIRTGGYEQYF
TGTGCCAGTAGTATCAGGACAGGCGGGTACGAGCAGTACTTC
>.|TRBD2|TRBV28|TRBJ2-1
CASSEPSGRALDEQFF
TGTGCCAGCAGCGAACCTAGCGGGAGGGCCTTGGATGAGCAGTTCTTC
>.|.|TRBV6-4|TRBJ2-3
CASSPSGGSTDTQYF
TGTGCCAGCAGCCCCTCAGGCGGGAGCACAGATACGCAGTATTTT
>once|.|TRBV28|TRBJ1-6
CASSFQGAAEPLHF
TGTGCCAGCAGTTTTCAAGGGGCTGCTGAACCCCTCCACTTT
>.|TRBD1|TRBV9|TRBJ1-3
CASSWGTAGSGNTIYF
TGTGCCAGCAGTTGGGGGACAGCCGGCTCTGGAAACACCATATATTTT
>.|TRBD1|TRBV28|TRBJ1-1
CASSPTGKAFF
TGTGCCAGCAGCCCGACAGGGAAGGCTTTCTTT
>.|.|TRBV28|TRBJ1-2
CASSLSYGYTF
TGTGCCAGCAGTTTATCTTATGGCTACACCTTC
>.|TRBD1|TRBV12-5|TRBJ2-7
CASGGGQGGEQYF
TGTGCTAGTGGTGGGGGACAGGGTGGCGAGCAGTACTTC
>once|TRBD1|TRBV6-6|TRBJ2-7
CAATGTGVGEQYF
TGTGCCGCCACCGGGACAGGGGTCGGCGAGCAGTACTTC
>.|TRBD1|TRBV2|TRBJ1-1
CASRIQGAITEAFF
TGTGCCAGTAGGATACAGGGGGCGATTACTGAAGCTTTCTTT
>.|TRBD1|TRBV5-1|TRBJ1-1
CASSPRQGLTEAFF
TGCGCCAGCAGCCCCCGACAGGGTTTGACTGAAGCTTTCTTT
>.|.|TRBV28|TRBJ1-6
CASSLSQGVASPLHF
TGTGCCAGCAGTTTATCCCAAGGGGTGGCTTCACCCCTCCACTTT